These T cell receptor beta chains were read from a single sample in a study of vaccination and CD4 T cells after COVID-19. MiXCR, run by TCRdb on the PCR reads, gives a single entry per CDR3 protein. This table holds some 7,000 distinct CDR3 sequences, around 33% found once. Their target antigens are unknown. The sample was CD4+ T cells from blood, cultured in vitro. All receptors derive from a human donor in good health. Both conserved end residues are part of each CDR3. D genes are given only for firm matches. Where a row states a size, it is once, few, many or the class of an expanded clone; other rows omit it.

>TRBV6-5|NA|TRBJ1-5|TRBD1|17
TGTGCCAGCAGTTACTCGAAGACCAGGGGGAGCAATCAGCCCCAGCATTTT
CASSYSKTRGSNQPQHF
>TRBV27|medium-sized|TRBJ1-2|NA|13
TGTGCCAGCAGCCTTAGGGGAGGGCATGGCTACACCTTC
CASSLRGGHGYTF
>TRBV7-2|few|TRBJ2-7|NA|11
TGTGCCAGCAGCGACCGGTACGAGCAGTACTTC
CASSDRYEQYF
>TRBV28|few|TRBJ1-2|NA|15
TGTGCCAGCAGATCCCCGGGGGGACTGGGCTATGGCTACACCTTC
CASRSPGGLGYGYTF
>TRBV28|NA|TRBJ1-5|NA|16
TGTGCCAGCAGCCCCAGTCGAACCGGGGGCAATCAGCCCCAGCATTTT
CASSPSRTGGNQPQHF
>TRBV20-1|NA|TRBJ2-7|NA|13
TGCAGTGCTAGAGGACCCCAGGTCCTCGAGCAGTACTTC
CSARGPQVLEQYF
>TRBV21-1|few|TRBJ2-1|NA|13
TGTGCCAGCAGCAACAGCGGCTACAATGAGCAGTTCTTC
CASSNSGYNEQFF
>TRBV20-1|NA|TRBJ2-1|TRBD2|16
TGCAGTGCTTCAGACGGGCTAGCGGGACCCTACAATGAGCAGTTCTTC
CSASDGLAGPYNEQFF
>TRBV6-1|NA|TRBJ1-5|NA|14
TGTGCCAGCAGTCCCTTCGGAGAAGCAGGCGCCCAGCATTTT
CASSPFGEAGAQHF
>TRBV27|NA|TRBJ2-3|TRBD2|14
TGTGCCAGCGCCCGGGGGGGGACAACCGATACGCAGTATTTT
CASARGGTTDTQYF
>TRBV24-1|NA|TRBJ1-1|TRBD1|16
TGTGCCACCAGTGATTCTATCGGACAGGGTGCGCGTGGAGCTTTCTTT
CATSDSIGQGARGAFF
>TRBV7-2|few|TRBJ1-5|NA|16
TGTGCCAGCAGCTTAGACAGTGCCGGTAGCAATCAGCCCCAGCATTTT
CASSLDSAGSNQPQHF
>TRBV6-2/TRBV6-3|medium-sized|TRBJ1-2|NA|13
TGTGCCAGCAGCCCCCGCCGCACAGGGGGCTACACCTTC
CASSPRRTGGYTF
>TRBV28|NA|TRBJ1-1|TRBD1|14
TGTGCCAGCAGTCGACAGGGAATCTCTCCTGAAGCTTTCTTT
CASSRQGISPEAFF
>TRBV6-1|few|TRBJ1-6|NA|13
TGTGCCAGCACTGCACATAGGAATTCACCCCTCCACTTT
CASTAHRNSPLHF
>TRBV5-1|NA|TRBJ1-2|TRBD1|16
TGCGCCAGCAGCCAGGGACAGGGAACAGCTAACTATGGCTACACCTTC
CASSQGQGTANYGYTF
>TRBV11-1|NA|TRBJ2-7|TRBD2|15
TGTGCCAGCAGCTTACCCCTAGCGGGTACCTACGAGCAGTACTTC
CASSLPLAGTYEQYF
>TRBV6-1|NA|TRBJ1-6|NA|16
TGTGCCACCCAACGAGGGCTTAGCTCCTATAATTCACCCCTCCACTTT
CATQRGLSSYNSPLHF
>TRBV20-1|few|TRBJ2-7|TRBD2|13
TGCAGTGCTAGGCCTAGCGGAGCTTTGGAGCAGTACTTC
CSARPSGALEQYF
>TRBV20-1|NA|TRBJ2-3|TRBD2|15
TGCAGTGCTAGAGACCCAGCGGGAGCCACAGATACGCAGTATTTT
CSARDPAGATDTQYF
>TRBV20-1|few|TRBJ2-7|TRBD2|16
TGCAGTGCCTGGACCGGGACTAGCGGGAGGGCGTACGAGCAGTACTTC
CSAWTGTSGRAYEQYF
>TRBV9|NA|TRBJ1-6|NA|15
TGTGCCAGCAGCGCACAGCTCACCTATAATTCACCCCTCCACTTT
CASSAQLTYNSPLHF
>TRBV7-9|few|TRBJ2-7|NA|14
TGTGCCAGCAGCTCCCGCGGCGCCCGATACGAGCAGTACTTC
CASSSRGARYEQYF
>TRBV7-8|NA|TRBJ2-5|TRBD2|17
TGTGCCAGCAGCCAAACCGGGACTAGCGGTAGTCAAGAGACCCAGTACTTC
CASSQTGTSGSQETQYF
>TRBV7-8|medium-sized|TRBJ2-5|NA|13
TGTGCCAGCAGCTTAGGGGGACGCGAGACCCAGTACTTC
CASSLGGRETQYF
>TRBV20-1|NA|TRBJ2-2|NA|13
TGCAGTGCTAGAAGGGGATCCACCGGGGAGCTGTTTTTT
CSARRGSTGELFF
>TRBV7-7|medium-sized|TRBJ2-5|NA|12
TGTGCTAGCAGCCCACCCCTGTCGGCCCAGTACTTC
CASSPPLSAQYF
>TRBV20-1|NA|TRBJ2-3|NA|11
TGCAGTGTAAGGGCGGCAGATACGCAGTATTTT
CSVRAADTQYF
>TRBV6-5|medium-sized|TRBJ2-5|NA|14
TGTGCCAGCAGTTACGGGCGGCGGGGAGAGACCCAGTACTTC
CASSYGRRGETQYF
>TRBV20-1|medium-sized|TRBJ1-2|NA|14
TGCAGTGCTAGAGAGGAAGGGGCCGCGGGAGGCTACACCTTC
CSAREEGAAGGYTF
>TRBV28|few|TRBJ1-5|TRBD1|15
TGTGCCAGCAGAGCCGGACAGGGCATTTCTCAGCCCCAGCATTTT
CASRAGQGISQPQHF
>TRBV7-2|medium-sized|TRBJ2-5|TRBD2|15
TGTGCCAGCAGCCCTAGGGGCGGGAGTGGGGAGACCCAGTACTTC
CASSPRGGSGETQYF
>TRBV28|NA|TRBJ2-3|NA|13
TGTGCCAGCAGTTTTGGCCTCGCAGATACGCAGTATTTT
CASSFGLADTQYF
>TRBV12-3/TRBV12-4|NA|TRBJ1-5|NA|14
TGTGCCAGCAGTTTGAGGCAGTCCAATCAGCCCCAGCATTTT
CASSLRQSNQPQHF
>TRBV6-2/TRBV6-3|medium-sized|TRBJ2-5|NA|11
TGTGCCAGCAGTTATGGGGAGACCCAGTACTTC
CASSYGETQYF
>TRBV20-1|NA|TRBJ1-1|NA|14
TGCAGTGCTAGTCGGTCAGCATTGAACACTGAAGCTTTCTTT
CSASRSALNTEAFF
>TRBV7-8|NA|TRBJ1-6|NA|15
TGTGCCAGCAGCTTAGCAGAGCACCGGGATTCACCCCTCCACTTT
CASSLAEHRDSPLHF
>TRBV20-1|NA|TRBJ2-5|TRBD2|18
TGCAGTGCTAGAGATAATCCTAGCGGGAGGATCGGGGGAGAGACCCAGTACTTC
CSARDNPSGRIGGETQYF
>TRBV10-3|NA|TRBJ1-5|NA|13
TGTGCCGTCGGGACGGATAGCAATCAGCCCCAGCATTTT
CAVGTDSNQPQHF
>TRBV6-1|NA|TRBJ2-5|NA|13
TGTGCCAGCAGTGGAACAGGGAGAGAGACCCAGTACTTC
CASSGTGRETQYF
>TRBV27|NA|TRBJ1-1|NA|14
TGTGCCACTGGGGCCGGGACTGCGAACACTGAAGCTTTCTTT
CATGAGTANTEAFF
>TRBV27|once|TRBJ1-1|NA|14
TGTGCCAGCAACAGAGATGGGAGCGACACTGAAGCTTTCTTT
CASNRDGSDTEAFF
>TRBV20-1|few|TRBJ2-5|TRBD2|16
TGCAGTGCTACCTCGGGGGGGGTAGCGGGTTGGGAGACCCAGTACTTC
CSATSGGVAGWETQYF
>TRBV27|NA|TRBJ1-1|TRBD1|13
TGTGCCAGCAGAAGTTCCGGGGACAGGGAAGCTTTCTTT
CASRSSGDREAFF
>TRBV10-3|NA|TRBJ2-5|NA|14
TGTGCCATCAGTGAGCAGAACAGTCAAGAGACCCAGTACTTC
CAISEQNSQETQYF
>TRBV11-2|NA|TRBJ2-7|NA|13
TGTGCCAGCAGCTCCGCGGCCCACTACGAGCAGTACTTC
CASSSAAHYEQYF
>TRBV6-1|NA|TRBJ1-1|NA|11
TGTGCCAGCGATCGGGGGGGTCCAGCTTTCTTT
CASDRGGPAFF
>TRBV20-1|medium-sized|TRBJ1-2|TRBD1|13
TGCAGTGCAAAACCAGGGGGAAGCTATGGCTACACCTTC
CSAKPGGSYGYTF